Here is one T cell receptor beta chain with its context. Method: immunoSEQ multiplex PCR; TCRdb's copy keeps in-frame clones and lacks some. There are some 390,000 clones in the sample; more than 75% occur only once, and under 3% lies in the top ten. These data come from a study of blood T cell repertoires in COVID-19. The sample taken for sequencing was peripheral blood. This receptor was taken from a woman aged 60-75 years with COVID-19, enrolled during active disease.

The CDR3 region has the DNA TGTGCCAGCAGCTTAGTGGTGACTAGCGGGGAGAACAAGGAGCTGTTTTTT. Residues: CASSLVVTSGENKELFF. The V gene is TRBV7-9, the J gene TRBJ2-2; 11 bases align to TRBD2. CDR3 length equals 17 residues. CDR1 and CDR2 from the germline V gene are SEHNR and FQNEAQ (reference sequence). V dropped 1 base and J dropped 10; count of bases not matched to a gene: 11.